A selection of T cell receptor beta chains follows, all from one sample in a study of blood T cell repertoires in COVID-19. The repertoire was sequenced with immunoSEQ multiplex PCR; TCRdb's copy has only in-frame clones and lacks some. This sample has approximately 97,000 clones, with over 70% found just once. Sequenced: peripheral blood. These receptors were collected from a man in his 60s with acute or convalescent COVID-19. Both conserved end residues are part of each CDR3. Each record gives: V gene, D gene, CDR3 protein. A D gene is named only where the DNA matches it firmly.

v_gene: TRBV7-2
d_gene: -
CDR3aa: CASSLDRSRQETQYF

v_gene: TRBV4-3
d_gene: TRBD1
CDR3aa: CASSQDGQGVSEKLFF

v_gene: TRBV4-3
d_gene: -
CDR3aa: CASSHGGSTYNEQFF

v_gene: TRBV18
d_gene: -
CDR3aa: CASLQETQYF

v_gene: TRBV7-9
d_gene: -
CDR3aa: CASSPEGRFQPQHF

v_gene: TRBV5-6
d_gene: -
CDR3aa: CASSFSPSGGVYGYTF

v_gene: TRBV7-9
d_gene: TRBD2
CDR3aa: CASSLDRASGRPVPGPQYF

v_gene: TRBV7-2
d_gene: -
CDR3aa: CASSLVRANTGELFF

v_gene: TRBV9
d_gene: TRBD2
CDR3aa: CASSAKAGGTRQETQYF

v_gene: TRBV4-3
d_gene: TRBD2
CDR3aa: CASSHDGTSGLLETQYF

v_gene: TRBV2
d_gene: -
CDR3aa: CASSETYKAGELFF

v_gene: TRBV5-6
d_gene: -
CDR3aa: CASSLWGDTEAFF

v_gene: TRBV4-1
d_gene: -
CDR3aa: CASSKQQFTDTQYF

v_gene: TRBV28
d_gene: -
CDR3aa: CASSKGVVASDEQFF